This T cell receptor beta chain came from a study of Graves' ophthalmopathy and Graves' hyperthyroidism. Amplification targeted the TCR beta CDR3 regions, with RNA transcripts as the source material. In the first round, RT-PCR was carried out with HTBI primers, and a multiplex PCR formed the second round. MiXCR, applied by TCRdb to the multiplex PCR reads, yields one record per CDR3 protein. The sample carries about 400,000 distinct CDR3 sequences, approximately 20% recorded once. The CDR3 length is 13 residues. CDR1 is SGHTA, CDR2 FQGNSA, per germline. Trimming left V 5 bases short and J 6 bases short, with 11 bases between. This clonotype was recorded at least ten times. Lactation, pregnancy, uncontrolled infections and other autoimmune diseases were all grounds for excluding patients.

This sequence originates from a woman younger than 35 with Graves' ophthalmopathy. V gene TRBV7-2 combines with J gene TRBJ1-5; D unresolved. Sequences were obtained from peripheral blood. In nucleotides, the CDR3 is TGTGCCAGCAGCCGCACCCCCCTTCAGCCCCAGCATTTT. This encodes CASSRTPLQPQHF.